The 20 T cell receptor beta chains given below trace back to one sample, sequenced in a study of Graves' ophthalmopathy and Graves' hyperthyroidism. As the template, RNA transcripts were used to amplify TCR beta CDR3 regions. HTBI primers were used in a first-round RT-PCR, which preceded a second-round multiplex PCR. From the multiplex PCR reads, TCRdb called clonotypes with MiXCR, one entry per CDR3 protein. The repertoire holds 620,000 or so distinct CDR3 sequences, about 24% seen once, with more than 5.5% in the top ten. Sequencing was done on a sample of peripheral blood. All receptors come from a woman younger than 30 with stable Graves' hyperthyroidism. Some clones in this sample may be carry-over from other donors' samples.

The chain links TRBV28 to TRBJ2-2, with D perhaps TRBD1 or TRBD2 (5 bases each). CDR1 is MDHEN and CDR2 is SYDVKM in the germline V gene. V lost 5 bases and J 4 bases, leaving 17 bases between the germline ends. This CDR3 contains 16 residues. The CDR3 spells CASSGLPGTSTGELFF. CDR3 bases: TGTGCCAGCAGTGGCTTGCCCGGGACGTCCACCGGGGAGCTGTTTTTT.

In this sample, this clonotype turned up many times. The chain has TRBV28 and TRBJ2-7; 12 nucleotides match TRBD1. V shed 5 bases, J shed 4 bases, and the junction held 6 bases outside the gene matches. The length of the CDR3 is 15 residues. Germline assignment: CDR1 MDHEN and CDR2 SYDVKM. Here the CDR3 DNA reads TGTGCCAGCAGTCCGGGACAGGGGGCTGAATACGAGCAGTACTTC. Translation gives CASSPGQGAEYEQYF.

This clonotype has a count of ten or more. The chain recombines TRBV7-6 with TRBJ2-2, with 7 bases aligning to TRBD1. CDR1 and CDR2 from the germline V gene are SGHVS and FNYEAQ. Trimming removed 5 bases from V and 0 bases from J; junction bases left unmatched: 3. The CDR3 loop spans 15 amino acids. In nucleotides, the CDR3 is TGTGCCAGCAGCCTGACAGGGTCGAACACCGGGGAGCTGTTTTTT. It specifies CASSLTGSNTGELFF. Full variable domain (outside the CDR3, taken from reference TRBV7-6 and TRBJ2-2): GAGVSQSPRYKVTKRGQDVALRCDPISGHVSLYWYRQALGQGPEFLTYFNYEAQQDKSGLPNDRFSAERPEGSISTLTIQRTEQRDSAMYRCASSLTGSNTGELFFGEGSRLTVL.

The chain employs TRBV15 and TRBJ1-1; D not resolved. Germline V gives CDR1 LNHNV, CDR2 YYDKDF (reference sequence). Between the trimmed V and J ends, which lost 0 bases and 1 base, there was a span of 9 bases. This CDR3 is built from 15 residues. CDR3 amino acids: CATSRDLAENTEAFF. DNA of the CDR3: TGTGCCACCAGCAGAGATCTGGCAGAGAACACTGAAGCTTTCTTT.

This clonotype was found many times. The rearrangement joins TRBV7-2 to TRBJ1-6; maybe TRBD1 (6 bases). Trimming stripped 3 bases from V and 8 bases from J, with 14 bases between. The CDR3 runs to 15 residues. The germline V gene has CDR1 SGHTA and CDR2 FQGNSA. CDR3 protein: CASSFGGRRDSPLHF. CDR3 DNA sequence: TGTGCCAGCAGCTTTGGGGGGCGTAGGGATTCACCCCTCCACTTT.

This clonotype occurred a few times. The chain uses TRBV12-3 or TRBV12-4 and TRBJ1-2; D gene unclear. The CDR3 spans 12 residues. Trimming pared 0 bases from V and 7 bases from J, leaving 6 bases between. The CDR3 spells CASSLAGFGYTF. In nucleotides, the CDR3 is TGTGCCAGCAGTTTAGCAGGCTTTGGCTACACCTTC.

This clonotype was seen many times. The chain is built from TRBV12-3 or TRBV12-4 and TRBJ1-2, with D perhaps TRBD1 (5 bases). V gave up 5 bases and J gave up 7 bases, with 20 bases separating them. CDR3 size: 15 residues. The CDR3 loop reads CASSVSTAVLGGYTF. Written as DNA, the CDR3 is TGTGCCAGCAGTGTATCGACAGCCGTGCTTGGTGGCTACACCTTC.

This clonotype came up a few times. The chain recombines TRBV19 with TRBJ2-2; 7 bases map to TRBD1. CDR3 size: 18 residues. The junction had 15 bases not matched to a gene; V was cut back by 7 bases and J by 1 base. Germline lookup yields CDR1 LNHDA and CDR2 SQIVND (reference sequence). The CDR3 DNA is TGTGCCAGTACCCGACCGGGACAGCGACCATTGAACACCGGGGAGCTGTTTTTT. Translated: CASTRPGQRPLNTGELFF.

The chain recombines TRBV12-3 or TRBV12-4 with TRBJ1-2; 10 bases match TRBD1. This CDR3 has 15 amino acids. V trimming: 4 bases; J trimming: 8 bases; junction bases outside the gene matches: 10. The CDR3 DNA follows: TGTGCCAGCAGTTCCCGACAGGGGGCTACTGGGGGCTACACCTTC. It codes for CASSSRQGATGGYTF.

This clonotype was counted at least ten times. The V call is TRBV5-1, the J call TRBJ1-2, with 9 bases that match TRBD1. With 1 base clipped from V and 3 bases from J, the junction kept 4 bases outside the gene matches. The CDR3 totals 15 residues. CDR1 SGHRS and CDR2 YFSETQ come from the germline V gene. The CDR3 is CASSLTGGAYYGYTF. In DNA form, the CDR3 reads TGCGCCAGCAGCTTGACAGGGGGCGCATACTATGGCTACACCTTC.

This clonotype was seen many times. This chain connects TRBV6-5 to TRBJ2-4; D may be TRBD1 or TRBD2 (6 bases each). Between the trimmed V and J ends, which lost 4 bases and 6 bases, there was a span of 19 bases. The CDR3 is made up of 16 amino acids. Germline V gene data show CDR1 as MNHEY and CDR2 as SVGAGI. CDR3 in amino acids: CASSSLPEGTTNIQYF. The CDR3 nucleotides read TGTGCCAGCAGTTCCCTCCCGGAGGGGACAACAAACATTCAGTACTTC.

This clonotype was counted many times. The chain recombines TRBV25-1 with TRBJ1-1, with 11 positions matching TRBD1. Germline values: CDR1 MGHDK, CDR2 SYGVNS. CDR3 size: 16 residues. The trim removed 6 bases at V and 4 bases at J, leaving 10 bases unmatched. DNA for the CDR3: TGTGCCAGCAGGCTCGGGACAGGGGGACGGGGCACTGAAGCTTTCTTT. Translating it yields CASRLGTGGRGTEAFF.

V is TRBV2 and J is TRBJ1-2; TRBD1 agrees at 10 bases. The V gene's germline CDR1 is SNHLY and CDR2 FYNNEI. V lost 6 bases and J lost 0; bases outside the gene matches: 1. The CDR3 has 14 residues. DNA for the CDR3: TGTGCCAGCAGAGGACAGGGGGCTAACTATGGCTACACCTTC. This gives the protein CASRGQGANYGYTF.

This clonotype was seen more than once but under ten times. Germline and junction disagree at one end, which may indicate a read error. The chain employs TRBV5-1 and TRBJ2-7, with a weak D call TRBD1 (6 bases). The CDR3 has 13 residues. Germline-derived CDR1 and CDR2 are SGHRS and YFSETQ. This CDR3 is CASNLGAPYEQYF. CDR3 bases: TGCGCCAGCAACTTGGGGGCGCCGTACGAGCAGTACTTC.

This clonotype showed up many times. The V and J genes are TRBV19 and TRBJ2-4, with 13 bases lining up with TRBD2. Germline CDR1 LNHDA, CDR2 SQIVND (reference sequence). The CDR3 is 15 amino acids. V trimming: 5 bases; J trimming: 10 bases; junction bases outside the gene matches: 8. The DNA for the CDR3 is TGTGCCAGTAGTCCACCGGGACTAGCGGGAAATATTCAGTACTTC. Translation: CASSPPGLAGNIQYF.

This clonotype was counted many times. The chain carries TRBV12-3 or TRBV12-4 and TRBJ2-7; D is unresolved. V dropped 5 bases and J dropped 3 bases, with 8 bases sitting between them. The CDR3 loop spans 12 amino acids. CDR3 sequence (DNA): TGTGCCAGCAGTCCCATTCTCTACGAGCAGTACTTC. This encodes CASSPILYEQYF.

V usage is TRBV6-2 or TRBV6-3 and J usage is TRBJ2-7, with D possibly TRBD1 on 6 matching bases. This CDR3 region has 14 residues. The V end lost 6 bases, the J end lost 2 bases, and 14 bases lay between the germline ends. CDR1 and CDR2 from the germline V gene are MNHEY and SVGEGT. In DNA form, the CDR3 reads TGTGCCAGCAGCCACCTCGGGACACCCTACGAGCAGTACTTC. This encodes CASSHLGTPYEQYF.

The genes are TRBV27 and TRBJ1-1, with D perhaps TRBD1 (6 bases). Trimming took off 4 bases at V and 5 bases at J, with 20 bases between the two ends. Germline loops: CDR1 MNHEY, CDR2 SMNVEV (reference sequence). This CDR3 spans 16 amino acids. In nucleotides, the CDR3 is TGTGCCAGCAGTTATCTCCAGGGGAGGGTCTGGACTGAAGCTTTCTTT. Translating it yields CASSYLQGRVWTEAFF.

This clonotype occurred many times. The rearrangement uses TRBV12-3 or TRBV12-4 and TRBJ2-7; no definite D call. Trimming took off 6 bases at V and 6 bases at J, with 15 bases between the two ends. The CDR3 contains 13 residues. For the CDR3, the DNA is TGTGCCAGCAGCTCCCGATTAGGTGCCGAGCAGTACTTC. The encoded protein is CASSSRLGAEQYF.

CDR3 protein: CASSPDRYFQAKNIQYF. The CDR3 DNA sequence: TGCGCCAGCAGCCCCGACAGATACTTCCAGGCCAAAAACATTCAGTACTTC. This sequence joins TRBV5-1 and TRBJ2-4; tentatively, D is TRBD1 (5 bases). V lost 4 bases and J lost 1, with 18 bases in between. The CDR3 length is 17 residues. Germline V gene sequence: CDR1 SGHRS, CDR2 YFSETQ. Full variable domain (outside the CDR3, taken from reference TRBV5-1 and TRBJ2-4): KAGVTQTPRYLIKTRGQQVTLSCSPISGHRSVSWYQQTPGQGLQFLFEYFSETQRNKGNFPGRFSGRQFSNSRSEMNVSTLELGDSALYLCASSPDRYFQAKNIQYFGAGTRLSVL.